This T cell receptor beta chain originates from a study of control samples from healthy donors and cancer patients. Method: immunoSEQ multiplex PCR; TCRdb's copy keeps in-frame clones and lacks some. This table has around 130,000 clones, about 95% appearing once. The source of this sequence is a man younger than 40 in good health. Sequencing was performed on blood.

CDR3 DNA sequence: TGTGCCAGTTATCAGCGGGGAACCTACGAGCAGTACTTC. The encoded protein is CASYQRGTYEQYF. The rearrangement joins TRBV2 to TRBJ2-7; 7 nucleotides align to TRBD2. The germline V gene has CDR1 SNHLY and CDR2 FYNNEI. This CDR3 comprises 13 residues. V dropped 9 bases and J dropped 2; count of bases not matched to a gene: 7.